This entry is about one T cell receptor (beta chain). It lacks a known antigen. Base-call qualities are not available, and no considerably larger clone is one nucleotide away. Thawed unstimulated PBMCs were stained for CD3, CD4 and CD8 and FACS-sorted into CD3+CD4+ and CD3+CD8+ populations. Each of the 8 studied subjects was randomized to immunosuppression withdrawal. Genomic DNA was isolated with the Qiagen DNeasy Blood and Tissue Kit. This sample is drawn from a study of T cell clones after liver transplantation (dated by TCRdb to the late 2010s). Concerning the study at large: ITN030ST, the source of the samples, was a randomized trial that attempted immunosuppression withdrawal within 2 years of liver transplantation. Of the eight recipients, three were HCV-positive, while the remaining recipients had been transplanted for non-autoimmune, non-viral indications. Tolerance was defined as complete withdrawal of immunosuppression for at least one year without a rise in liver enzymes beyond twice the upper limit of normal. Third party-reactive TCRbeta sequences from pre-transplant MLRs were also identified as an antigen-independent comparator for donor-reactive sequences. Until randomization at 12-24 months post-transplant, subjects were given standard immunosuppression, with no induction therapy. A cohort of 8 liver transplant recipients was studied, of whom 3 were classified as tolerant and 5 as non-tolerant. Blood samples were collected pre-transplant, pre-randomization before withdrawal, and post-randomization after either full withdrawal or failed withdrawal. After a pre-transplant mixed lymphocyte reaction, TCRbeta sequencing was used to pinpoint donor-reactive T cell clones, which were subsequently tracked in post-transplant blood.

The paper as a whole reports these results and caveats: In most of the 8 subjects, regardless of tolerance or HCV status, circulating donor-reactive CD4 TCRbeta sequences dropped significantly post-transplant. Donor-reactive sequences declined more than third party-reactive ones, suggesting partial antigen-specific deletion unrelated to withdrawal success. The conclusions were considered preliminary, being limited by small, heterogeneous patient numbers and non-standardized post-transplant time points. Since no allograft tissue specimens were available, donor-reactive T cells may have migrated into the graft instead of being deleted. When repertoire turnover was taken into account, detection of donor-reactive sequences was significantly reduced in 7 of 8 subjects for CD4 and in 8 of 8 subjects for CD8. Low numbers of available donor cells limited the measurable donor-reactive repertoire in two subjects.

The junction shows trimming of 7 bases on V and 4 bases on J, and the gene matches do not reach 23 bases of it. From the cysteine up to the phenylalanine, the CDR3 has a length of 20 residues. CDR3 DNA is the only sequence kept; it has 60 bases, read in frame from the first base. From a lookup of the germline V gene, CDR1 and CDR2 are ENHRY and SYGVKD. Using immunoSEQ, frozen genomic DNA was subjected to high-throughput TCRbeta CDR3 sequencing, a process that included PCR amplification, mapping, bias correction and internal controls. The authors' analysis ran thus. Only productive rearrangements were retained, with each unique TCRbeta sequence defined by its CDR3 nucleotide sequence together with its V and J gene. Donor-reactive sequences required at least 5-fold expansion in CFSE-low cells versus unstimulated pre-transplant cells and at least 0.01% frequency. Minimum frequency thresholds were set for each subject based on the unstimulated sample with the lowest template count, ensuring at least 90% detection power. Jensen-Shannon divergence between the top 1000 TCRbeta sequences post-transplant and pre-transplant was used to measure repertoire turnover. Changes in detection of donor-reactive sequences were tested with two-sided Fisher's exact tests. Entries here come from immuneACCESS through TCRdb and include only in-frame sequences with V and J called. Some clones fail to appear in such tables; in the studies checked, an unresolved V gene covers under half of the shortfall, and the cause of the remainder is unknown. V, J and clone size derive from that table, while D and trimming were established from the DNA sequence. Counted in this sample were roughly 17,000 clones; 65% to 85% of them appeared once. The top ten clonotypes cover 30% to 40% of the sample.

The TCR sequence derives from a human patient who received a liver transplant. Once a transplant has taken place, some T cells may be donor derived. The chain was built from TRBV10-3 and TRBJ2-1, with 9 junctional bases fitting TRBD2. Sequenced material: CD8+ T cells from blood, taken roughly 50 months after liver transplant. The nucleotide sequence reads as follows: TGTGCCATCAAGGGAGGGTTCGATTTGGAGCGGGAGGACCCATACAATGAGCAGTTCTTC. This is translated as CAIKGGFDLEREDPYNEQFF.